A selection of T cell receptor beta chains follows, all from one sample in a study of T cells after yellow fever vaccination. From the 5' RACE reads, TCRdb called clonotypes with MiXCR, one entry per CDR3 protein. The top ten clones hold around 24% of a sample with approximately 90,000 distinct CDR3 sequences, 10% to 15% of them seen once. This specimen was CD8+ T cells not binding an NS4B(214-222) dextramer, sorted from PBMCs, taken 21 days after the first yellow fever vaccination. The receptors come from a man aged 18 to 30 who received the YFV17D yellow fever vaccine. The CDR3 runs from the conserved cysteine through the conserved F or W. The D gene is left open where the match is weak. Only some rows state a clone size, as once, few, many or a class for expanded clones.

CDR3nt: TGTGCCAGCAGCTTACTGCGCGGTGCCTACGAGCAGTACTTC; CDR3aa: CASSLLRGAYEQYF; j_gene: TRBJ2-7; abundance: .; d_gene: .; v_gene: TRBV7-2
CDR3nt: TGTGCCAGCAGCCTAGCGGGGGGGCCAGGCGGGGAGCTGTTTTTT; CDR3aa: CASSLAGGPGGELFF; j_gene: TRBJ2-2; abundance: few; d_gene: TRBD2; v_gene: TRBV12-3/TRBV12-4
CDR3nt: TGTGCCAGCAGCCGGACAGGGGATACGCAGTATTTT; CDR3aa: CASSRTGDTQYF; j_gene: TRBJ2-3; abundance: .; d_gene: TRBD1; v_gene: TRBV7-6
CDR3nt: TGTGCCAGCAGTACCTTGGCCAGGGGGCCCGGCTTTGGGAATGAGCAGTTCTTC; CDR3aa: CASSTLARGPGFGNEQFF; j_gene: TRBJ2-1; abundance: once; d_gene: TRBD1; v_gene: TRBV6-2/TRBV6-3
CDR3nt: TGTGCCAGCAGGCTATCCTTAGGTCACACTGAAGCTTTCTTT; CDR3aa: CASRLSLGHTEAFF; j_gene: TRBJ1-1; abundance: few; d_gene: .; v_gene: TRBV12-3/TRBV12-4
CDR3nt: TGTGCCAGCAGCCCAGAACCCTCAGATACGCAGTATTTT; CDR3aa: CASSPEPSDTQYF; j_gene: TRBJ2-3; abundance: .; d_gene: .; v_gene: TRBV7-2
CDR3nt: TGTGCCAGCAGCCAACTCTCGGGACCGTACCAAGAGACCCAGTACTTC; CDR3aa: CASSQLSGPYQETQYF; j_gene: TRBJ2-5; abundance: few; d_gene: .; v_gene: TRBV4-2
CDR3nt: TGTGCCAGCAGTCATATAGGGCAGGGACTTAGCAATGAGCAGTTCTTC; CDR3aa: CASSHIGQGLSNEQFF; j_gene: TRBJ2-1; abundance: .; d_gene: .; v_gene: TRBV27
CDR3nt: TGTGCCAGTAGATACCCGGGACAGAGCTACAATGAGCAGTTCTTC; CDR3aa: CASRYPGQSYNEQFF; j_gene: TRBJ2-1; abundance: .; d_gene: TRBD1; v_gene: TRBV19
CDR3nt: TGTGCCAGCGAGTTATACGCGGGGTCAGATACGCAGTATTTT; CDR3aa: CASELYAGSDTQYF; j_gene: TRBJ2-3; abundance: many; d_gene: .; v_gene: TRBV12-3/TRBV12-4
CDR3nt: TGTGCCAGCCGACCCCTCGGGGGGGCAGATACGCAGTATTTT; CDR3aa: CASRPLGGADTQYF; j_gene: TRBJ2-3; abundance: few; d_gene: TRBD2; v_gene: TRBV12-3/TRBV12-4
CDR3nt: TGTGCCAGCAGCTTAGCCGCGGGGCCGGCGGGGGGCTACACCTTC; CDR3aa: CASSLAAGPAGGYTF; j_gene: TRBJ1-2; abundance: .; d_gene: .; v_gene: TRBV7-8
CDR3nt: TGTGCCAGCAGCAGGGGACAGGGGGCGTTCACTGAAGCTTTCTTT; CDR3aa: CASSRGQGAFTEAFF; j_gene: TRBJ1-1; abundance: few; d_gene: TRBD1; v_gene: TRBV7-8
CDR3nt: TGCAGTGCTAGTGGTTTAGCCAAAAACATTCAGTACTTC; CDR3aa: CSASGLAKNIQYF; j_gene: TRBJ2-4; abundance: many; d_gene: .; v_gene: TRBV20-1
CDR3nt: TGTGCCAGCAGTCCCACAGGGGTAGGAAACACCATATATTTT; CDR3aa: CASSPTGVGNTIYF; j_gene: TRBJ1-3; abundance: many; d_gene: TRBD1; v_gene: TRBV6-1
CDR3nt: TGTGCCAGCAGCCAAGGGGCGGGGGGACTCCAAGAGACCCAGTACTTC; CDR3aa: CASSQGAGGLQETQYF; j_gene: TRBJ2-5; abundance: few; d_gene: TRBD2; v_gene: TRBV4-2
CDR3nt: TGTGCCAGCAGCCCCTCGGAATTCGAAAAACTGTTTTTT; CDR3aa: CASSPSEFEKLFF; j_gene: TRBJ1-4; abundance: few; d_gene: .; v_gene: TRBV9
CDR3nt: TGTGCCAGCACCCCCACCGGGGGGTCGAACACCGGGGAGCTGTTTTTT; CDR3aa: CASTPTGGSNTGELFF; j_gene: TRBJ2-2; abundance: .; d_gene: TRBD2; v_gene: TRBV7-3
CDR3nt: TGTGCCAGCAGCGTATGGGGCAGTAACACTGAAGCTTTCTTT; CDR3aa: CASSVWGSNTEAFF; j_gene: TRBJ1-1; abundance: .; d_gene: .; v_gene: TRBV9
CDR3nt: TGTGCCAGCAGTTACGGGGTGGGGATCTCGGACGTGGCTAACTATGGCTACACCTTC; CDR3aa: CASSYGVGISDVANYGYTF; j_gene: TRBJ1-2; abundance: .; d_gene: .; v_gene: TRBV6-2/TRBV6-3
CDR3nt: TGCGCCAGCAGCCAGAACAGGGGGTCGGCTGAAGCTTTCTTT; CDR3aa: CASSQNRGSAEAFF; j_gene: TRBJ1-1; abundance: .; d_gene: TRBD1; v_gene: TRBV4-1
CDR3nt: TGTGCCAGCAGCTCGGGACCTCGCTATGGCTACACCTTC; CDR3aa: CASSSGPRYGYTF; j_gene: TRBJ1-2; abundance: .; d_gene: .; v_gene: TRBV11-1
CDR3nt: TGTGCCAGCAGCCAAAATCCTGGGAGGGGCTACGAGCAGTACTTC; CDR3aa: CASSQNPGRGYEQYF; j_gene: TRBJ2-7; abundance: .; d_gene: TRBD2; v_gene: TRBV3-1
CDR3nt: TGCAGTGCTACAATACAGGGGCAAGAGACCCAGTACTTC; CDR3aa: CSATIQGQETQYF; j_gene: TRBJ2-5; abundance: few; d_gene: TRBD1; v_gene: TRBV20-1
CDR3nt: TGTGCCAGCAGCTTCCCGGGACTAGTGGAAGAGACCCAGTACTTC; CDR3aa: CASSFPGLVEETQYF; j_gene: TRBJ2-5; abundance: .; d_gene: TRBD2; v_gene: TRBV7-9
CDR3nt: TGCGCCAGCAGCTTGGCCGGGGAGTGGGGCTCCTACGAGCAGTACTTC; CDR3aa: CASSLAGEWGSYEQYF; j_gene: TRBJ2-7; abundance: few; d_gene: .; v_gene: TRBV5-1
CDR3nt: TGTGCCACCAGTGAAAGGGACAGCTACAATGAGCAGTTCTTC; CDR3aa: CATSERDSYNEQFF; j_gene: TRBJ2-1; abundance: .; d_gene: TRBD1; v_gene: TRBV24-1
CDR3nt: TGCGCCAGCCGGCCGGGACAGGGGCCCCCCGGGGAGCTGTTTTTT; CDR3aa: CASRPGQGPPGELFF; j_gene: TRBJ2-2; abundance: few; d_gene: TRBD1; v_gene: TRBV10-2
CDR3nt: TGTGCCAGCAGCTTCCGCGGGGGGGAGGATACGCAGTATTTT; CDR3aa: CASSFRGGEDTQYF; j_gene: TRBJ2-3; abundance: .; d_gene: TRBD2; v_gene: TRBV5-4
CDR3nt: TGCAGTGCCACAGCGGGGAGGGTGGGCACTGAAGCTTTCTTT; CDR3aa: CSATAGRVGTEAFF; j_gene: TRBJ1-1; abundance: .; d_gene: .; v_gene: TRBV20-1
CDR3nt: TGTGCCAGCAGTTACAATAACTATGGCTACACCTTC; CDR3aa: CASSYNNYGYTF; j_gene: TRBJ1-2; abundance: few; d_gene: .; v_gene: TRBV6-5
CDR3nt: TGTGCCAGCAGCCGCGGTTACTCCTACGAGCAGTACTTC; CDR3aa: CASSRGYSYEQYF; j_gene: TRBJ2-7; abundance: few; d_gene: .; v_gene: TRBV6-2/TRBV6-3
CDR3nt: TGTGCCATCAGTGAGTCCAGCGGGGGGCCCGGTAATGAGCAGTTCTTC; CDR3aa: CAISESSGGPGNEQFF; j_gene: TRBJ2-1; abundance: .; d_gene: TRBD2; v_gene: TRBV10-3
CDR3nt: TGTGCCAGCAGCAAACGCGTAGCGGGGGGGCTTCGCGAGCAGTTCTTC; CDR3aa: CASSKRVAGGLREQFF; j_gene: TRBJ2-1; abundance: few; d_gene: .; v_gene: TRBV21-1
CDR3nt: TGCGCCAGCAGCCAAGGGACACAAGAGACCCAGTACTTC; CDR3aa: CASSQGTQETQYF; j_gene: TRBJ2-5; abundance: .; d_gene: .; v_gene: TRBV4-3
CDR3nt: TGTGCCAGCAGCTTAGGGGCAGGGGAGAGCACTGAAGCTTTCTTT; CDR3aa: CASSLGAGESTEAFF; j_gene: TRBJ1-1; abundance: .; d_gene: .; v_gene: TRBV7-9
CDR3nt: TGCGCCAGCAGCTTCCCCAGCAGCAAGCCCCAAGAGACCCAGTACTTC; CDR3aa: CASSFPSSKPQETQYF; j_gene: TRBJ2-5; abundance: .; d_gene: .; v_gene: TRBV5-1
CDR3nt: TGCAGCGTTGAAGATGGGGCAGGGGAGACCCAGTACTTC; CDR3aa: CSVEDGAGETQYF; j_gene: TRBJ2-5; abundance: .; d_gene: .; v_gene: TRBV29-1
CDR3nt: TGTGCCAGCAGTTACAAGTATTGGGAGACCCAGTACTTC; CDR3aa: CASSYKYWETQYF; j_gene: TRBJ2-5; abundance: few; d_gene: .; v_gene: TRBV6-5
CDR3nt: TGCGCCAGCAGCCTTATCGGGACAGGGACCTCTAACTATGGCTACACCTTC; CDR3aa: CASSLIGTGTSNYGYTF; j_gene: TRBJ1-2; abundance: .; d_gene: TRBD1; v_gene: TRBV4-3
CDR3nt: TGTGCCAGTAGTCCTCACAGGGTCGAGACCCAGTACTTC; CDR3aa: CASSPHRVETQYF; j_gene: TRBJ2-5; abundance: few; d_gene: .; v_gene: TRBV19
CDR3nt: TGCGCCAGCAGCCAAGCCGGGGGGGATCAGCCCCAGCATTTT; CDR3aa: CASSQAGGDQPQHF; j_gene: TRBJ1-5; abundance: few; d_gene: .; v_gene: TRBV4-1
CDR3nt: TGTGCCATCAGTGAACCAGCGGGGGGTCGCACAGATACGCAGTATTTT; CDR3aa: CAISEPAGGRTDTQYF; j_gene: TRBJ2-3; abundance: few; d_gene: TRBD2; v_gene: TRBV10-3
CDR3nt: TGTGCCAGCAGTACCCTAACAGGGAGCTCCTACGAGCAGTACTTC; CDR3aa: CASSTLTGSSYEQYF; j_gene: TRBJ2-7; abundance: many; d_gene: .; v_gene: TRBV27
CDR3nt: TGTGCCAGCAGTGAAAGGGGGCGGGTGCTCTACAATGAGCAGTTCTTC; CDR3aa: CASSERGRVLYNEQFF; j_gene: TRBJ2-1; abundance: few; d_gene: TRBD1; v_gene: TRBV2
CDR3nt: TGTGCCAGCAGCTTGAATGGGTATCCTAACTATGGCTACACCTTC; CDR3aa: CASSLNGYPNYGYTF; j_gene: TRBJ1-2; abundance: few; d_gene: .; v_gene: TRBV5-5
CDR3nt: TGCGCCAGCAGCCAAGAGGGGACAGCTAACTATGGCTACACCTTC; CDR3aa: CASSQEGTANYGYTF; j_gene: TRBJ1-2; abundance: few; d_gene: TRBD1; v_gene: TRBV4-3
CDR3nt: TGTGCCAGCGGAACAGGGGGCAGCTATGGCTACACCTTC; CDR3aa: CASGTGGSYGYTF; j_gene: TRBJ1-2; abundance: few; d_gene: TRBD1; v_gene: TRBV7-9
CDR3nt: TGTGCCATCAGTGGAGGACTAGGTCCCGGGGAGCTGTTTTTT; CDR3aa: CAISGGLGPGELFF; j_gene: TRBJ2-2; abundance: .; d_gene: TRBD2; v_gene: TRBV10-3
CDR3nt: TGCGCCAGCAGTGAGGAGGCTCACAGGGATATGAGTGACACCGGGGAGCTGTTTTTT; CDR3aa: CASSEEAHRDMSDTGELFF; j_gene: TRBJ2-2; abundance: .; d_gene: .; v_gene: TRBV10-1
CDR3nt: TGCAGCGTTGAGGAAAACAACTACGAGCAGTACTTC; CDR3aa: CSVEENNYEQYF; j_gene: TRBJ2-7; abundance: .; d_gene: .; v_gene: TRBV29-1
CDR3nt: TGTGCCAGCAGCCTCCCCGGACAGGCCTATGGGACAGATACGCAGTATTTT; CDR3aa: CASSLPGQAYGTDTQYF; j_gene: TRBJ2-3; abundance: many; d_gene: TRBD1; v_gene: TRBV6-2/TRBV6-3
CDR3nt: TGCGCCAGCAGCCAAGAGAGACTTTCCAATCAGCCCCAGCATTTT; CDR3aa: CASSQERLSNQPQHF; j_gene: TRBJ1-5; abundance: few; d_gene: .; v_gene: TRBV4-1
CDR3nt: TGCGCCAGCAGCCAAGAGGATGGCAGGTTTGAAGCTTTCTTT; CDR3aa: CASSQEDGRFEAFF; j_gene: TRBJ1-1; abundance: .; d_gene: .; v_gene: TRBV4-1
CDR3nt: TGTGCCAGCAGGGCTAAAACAGAGAGAGATAGCAATCAGCCCCAGCATTTT; CDR3aa: CASRAKTERDSNQPQHF; j_gene: TRBJ1-5; abundance: .; d_gene: .; v_gene: TRBV12-3/TRBV12-4
CDR3nt: TGTGCCAGCAGCCAAGCCGGGACAGGGGTTCGGGAGACCCAGTACTTC; CDR3aa: CASSQAGTGVRETQYF; j_gene: TRBJ2-5; abundance: few; d_gene: TRBD1; v_gene: TRBV3-1